What follows are 21 T cell receptor beta chains derived from one specimen sequenced in a study of blood T cell repertoires in COVID-19. The table came from immunoSEQ multiplex PCR; TCRdb's copy has only in-frame clones and leaves some out. The sample yields more than 75,000 clones, 85% to 90% seen once. The sample taken for sequencing was peripheral blood. These receptors were taken from a woman of 80 years or more with active COVID-19.

As DNA, the CDR3 is TGTGCCACGTCGGGCCTCGTCGACAGAGGAGCCCTCGGGGAGCTGTTTTTT. The encoded protein is CATSGLVDRGALGELFF. V is TRBV27 and J is TRBJ2-2, with D tentatively TRBD1 (5 bases). The germline gives CDR1 MNHEY, CDR2 SMNVEV (reference sequence). There are 17 residues in the CDR3. V was clipped by 10 bases and J by 7 bases, with 28 bases between them.

The genes are TRBV7-2 and TRBJ1-2; D is unresolved. Germline V lookup: CDR1 SGHTA, CDR2 FQGNSA. The CDR3 runs 12 residues. The ends were cut back, 7 bases at V and 1 base at J, with 7 bases in the middle. The CDR3 DNA reads TGTGCCAGCAACTCAAATAACTATGGCTACACCTTC. This encodes CASNSNNYGYTF.

V usage is TRBV5-1 and J usage is TRBJ1-2; D ambiguous. The CDR3 loop spans 12 amino acids. Germline loops: CDR1 SGHRS, CDR2 YFSETQ. The V end was cut by 4 bases, the J end by 2 bases, with 6 bases between. This chain's CDR3 is CASSQENYGYTF. The CDR3 DNA sequence: TGCGCCAGCAGCCAAGAGAACTATGGCTACACCTTC. Looking up the rest from reference TRBV5-1 and TRBJ1-2 gives the full variable domain: KAGVTQTPRYLIKTRGQQVTLSCSPISGHRSVSWYQQTPGQGLQFLFEYFSETQRNKGNFPGRFSGRQFSNSRSEMNVSTLELGDSALYLCASSQENYGYTFGSGTRLTVV.

The chain joins TRBV3-1 (or the pseudogene TRBV3-2) to TRBJ2-5; D uncertain. Trimming stripped 3 bases from V and 4 bases from J, with 3 bases between. Germline V CDR1 and CDR2: LGHDT, YNNKEL (reference sequence). CDR3 length equals 11 residues. This CDR3 is CASSQRETQYF. The CDR3 region has the DNA TGTGCCAGCAGCCAGAGAGAGACCCAGTACTTC.

The J gene is TRBJ2-7, the V gene TRBV27; TRBD2 matches 14 bases. Germline lookup yields CDR1 MNHEY and CDR2 SMNVEV (reference sequence). V lost 5 bases and J lost 12; bases outside the gene matches: 9. This CDR3 comprises 14 residues. The CDR3 here is CASSPAGTSGRRYF. CDR3 sequence (DNA): TGTGCCAGCAGTCCCGCCGGGACTAGCGGGAGAAGGTACTTC.

The rearrangement links TRBV28 to TRBJ2-7; 7 nucleotides match TRBD1. The J segment lost 8 bases and the V segment lost 2 bases, leaving 6 bases of the junction unmatched. The CDR3 contains 13 residues. The germline gives CDR1 MDHEN, CDR2 SYDVKM. The CDR3 reads CASSLEWTGQQYF. The CDR3 DNA is TGTGCCAGCAGTTTAGAGTGGACAGGTCAGCAGTACTTC.

V and J are TRBV5-6 and TRBJ2-1, with 7 bases identical to TRBD1. There are 16 residues in the CDR3. V lost 3 bases and J lost 6; bases outside the gene matches: 12. CDR1 is SGHDT and CDR2 is YYEEEE in the germline V gene. The DNA of the CDR3 is TGTGCCAGCAGCTCCCTTGACAGGGATAGCCTCAATGAGCAGTTCTTC. Protein sequence: CASSSLDRDSLNEQFF.

The CDR3 loop reads CASSPLGLVENIQYF. The CDR3 DNA reads as TGTGCCAGCAGTCCTTTAGGACTAGTTGAAAACATTCAGTACTTC. This chain links TRBV27 with TRBJ2-4; 7 nucleotides line up with TRBD2. The CDR3 runs to 15 residues. The junction had 9 bases not matched to a gene; V was cut back by 5 bases and J by 5 bases. Per germline, CDR1 MNHEY and CDR2 SMNVEV (reference sequence).

The chain links TRBV7-2 to TRBJ1-2, with TRBD1 as a possible D gene (6 bases). Germline V gives CDR1 SGHTA, CDR2 FQGNSA. This CDR3 has 12 amino acids. Trimming took 5 bases from V and 4 from J, leaving 8 bases between them. CDR3: CASSLQGYGYTF. In DNA, the CDR3 is TGTGCCAGCAGCCTACAGGGCTATGGCTACACCTTC.

The chain has TRBV4-3 and TRBJ1-1; D ambiguous. Germline assignment: CDR1 LGHNA and CDR2 YSLEER. The CDR3 sequence is 14 residues long. V dropped 1 base and J dropped 5 bases, with 11 bases sitting between them. The CDR3 sequence is CASSQVAGRTEAFF. CDR3 DNA: TGCGCCAGCAGCCAAGTTGCGGGTAGGACTGAAGCTTTCTTT.

This chain uses TRBV5-6 with TRBJ1-4; TRBD1 is a possible D gene (6 bases). The germline V gene has CDR1 SGHDT and CDR2 YYEEEE. Trimming cost V 6 bases and J 8 bases, with 23 bases left between them. The CDR3 runs to 16 residues. CDR3 loop: CASTYLPPQGGEKLFF. Here the CDR3 DNA reads TGTGCCAGCACCTACCTACCCCCACAGGGTGGGGAAAAACTGTTTTTT.

The chain couples TRBV4-1 to TRBJ2-1; TRBD2 matches at 11 bases. V lost 3 bases, J lost 6 bases, and 4 bases stayed unmatched. The CDR3 is 15 amino acids. Germline V CDR1 and CDR2: MGHRA, YSYEKL. This CDR3 is CASSQGLAAINEQFF. The CDR3 region has the DNA TGCGCCAGCAGCCAGGGACTAGCGGCAATCAATGAGCAGTTCTTC.

This chain joins TRBV5-1 and TRBJ2-5; D is possibly TRBD1 (5 bases). Trimming left V 4 bases short and J 1 base short, with 8 bases between. CDR3 length equals 13 residues. Germline V gene lookup returns CDR1 SGHRS and CDR2 YFSETQ. Written as DNA, the CDR3 is TGCGCCAGCAGCCCGGACACCCAAGAGACCCAGTACTTC. Protein product: CASSPDTQETQYF.

The V call is TRBV7-2, the J call TRBJ2-5; 8 bases are shared with TRBD1. The CDR3 has 16 amino acids. CDR1 and CDR2 from the germline V gene are SGHTA and FQGNSA. Germline trimming cut 2 bases from V and 1 base from J; bases unmatched to any gene: 6. The CDR3 loop reads CASSLTRDRSQETQYF. The CDR3, as DNA: TGTGCCAGCAGCTTAACTAGGGACAGGTCCCAAGAGACCCAGTACTTC. The entire variable domain, with the rest obtained from reference TRBV7-2 and TRBJ2-5, is as follows: GAGVSQSPSNKVTEKGKDVELRCDPISGHTALYWYRQSLGQGLEFLIYFQGNSAPDKSGLPSDRFSAERTGGSVSTLTIQRTQQEDSAVYLCASSLTRDRSQETQYFGPGTRLLVL.

This clone was found once. The chain is built from TRBV7-3 and TRBJ2-7, with D possibly TRBD2 on 7 matching bases. This CDR3 spans 15 amino acids. The germline V and J ends were trimmed by 1 base and 5 bases, with 15 bases remaining between them. Germline values: CDR1 SGHTA, CDR2 FQGTGA. The CDR3 is CASSLMGREGDEQYF. The CDR3 nucleotides read TGTGCCAGCAGCTTAATGGGCAGGGAGGGGGACGAGCAGTACTTC.

The chain uses TRBV5-4 and TRBJ2-3; tentative D call: TRBD2 (7 bases). The CDR3 spans 15 residues. Germline V CDR1 and CDR2: SGHNT, YYREEE (reference sequence). V lost 4 bases and J 6 bases, leaving 18 bases between the germline ends. CDR3 coding DNA: TGTGCCAGCAGCGACACTAGGGGGAGGGCGGATACGCAGTATTTT. It encodes CASSDTRGRADTQYF.

V usage is TRBV27 and J usage is TRBJ2-3, with TRBD2 identical over 12 bases. In germline, CDR1 is MNHEY, CDR2 SMNVEV (reference sequence). The CDR3 spans 18 residues. V shed 6 bases and J 0 bases; nucleotides not matched to a gene: 10. The CDR3: CASRGLAGSTASTDTQYF. The CDR3 bases are TGTGCCAGCAGGGGACTAGCGGGTTCCACCGCTAGCACAGATACGCAGTATTTT.

The chain links TRBV15 to TRBJ2-1, with a weak D call TRBD2 (5 bases). Germline CDR1 reads LNHNV; CDR2 reads YYDKDF (reference sequence). The V end lost 0 bases, the J end lost 8 bases, and 17 bases lay between the germline ends. The CDR3 is 16 amino acids. The CDR3 DNA follows: TGTGCCACCAGCAGAGATCTGGCGTCTTCTAGCTATGAGCAGTTCTTC. Translating gives CATSRDLASSSYEQFF.

This sequence joins TRBV27 and TRBJ2-7; possible D gene TRBD2, 6 bases. The V end was cut by 5 bases, the J end by 3 bases, with 17 bases between. The CDR3 covers 15 residues. Per the germline V gene, CDR1 is MNHEY and CDR2 is SMNVEV (reference sequence). CDR3 sequence: CASSPLLGSGYEQYF. DNA for the CDR3: TGTGCCAGCAGTCCCCTCCTCGGGAGTGGCTACGAGCAGTACTTC.

This chain joins TRBV7-2 and TRBJ2-3; possibly TRBD2 for D (7 bases). Trimming took 5 bases from V and 5 from J, leaving 14 bases between them. The CDR3 totals 14 residues. CDR1 is SGHTA, CDR2 FQGNSA, per germline. The CDR3, as DNA: TGTGCCAGCAGCGATGGGGGGGGCGTAGATACGCAGTATTTT. Its protein is CASSDGGGVDTQYF.

This clone turned up a few times. This chain connects TRBV11-3 to TRBJ2-7; D may be TRBD1 (6 bases). This CDR3 has 15 amino acids. Trimming stripped 6 bases from V and 0 bases from J, with 15 bases between. Germline V CDR1 and CDR2: SGHNT, YENEEA. Here the CDR3 DNA reads TGTGCCAGCAGATTGGCAGGGGCAAGCTCCTACGAGCAGTACTTC. Its protein product is CASRLAGASSYEQYF.